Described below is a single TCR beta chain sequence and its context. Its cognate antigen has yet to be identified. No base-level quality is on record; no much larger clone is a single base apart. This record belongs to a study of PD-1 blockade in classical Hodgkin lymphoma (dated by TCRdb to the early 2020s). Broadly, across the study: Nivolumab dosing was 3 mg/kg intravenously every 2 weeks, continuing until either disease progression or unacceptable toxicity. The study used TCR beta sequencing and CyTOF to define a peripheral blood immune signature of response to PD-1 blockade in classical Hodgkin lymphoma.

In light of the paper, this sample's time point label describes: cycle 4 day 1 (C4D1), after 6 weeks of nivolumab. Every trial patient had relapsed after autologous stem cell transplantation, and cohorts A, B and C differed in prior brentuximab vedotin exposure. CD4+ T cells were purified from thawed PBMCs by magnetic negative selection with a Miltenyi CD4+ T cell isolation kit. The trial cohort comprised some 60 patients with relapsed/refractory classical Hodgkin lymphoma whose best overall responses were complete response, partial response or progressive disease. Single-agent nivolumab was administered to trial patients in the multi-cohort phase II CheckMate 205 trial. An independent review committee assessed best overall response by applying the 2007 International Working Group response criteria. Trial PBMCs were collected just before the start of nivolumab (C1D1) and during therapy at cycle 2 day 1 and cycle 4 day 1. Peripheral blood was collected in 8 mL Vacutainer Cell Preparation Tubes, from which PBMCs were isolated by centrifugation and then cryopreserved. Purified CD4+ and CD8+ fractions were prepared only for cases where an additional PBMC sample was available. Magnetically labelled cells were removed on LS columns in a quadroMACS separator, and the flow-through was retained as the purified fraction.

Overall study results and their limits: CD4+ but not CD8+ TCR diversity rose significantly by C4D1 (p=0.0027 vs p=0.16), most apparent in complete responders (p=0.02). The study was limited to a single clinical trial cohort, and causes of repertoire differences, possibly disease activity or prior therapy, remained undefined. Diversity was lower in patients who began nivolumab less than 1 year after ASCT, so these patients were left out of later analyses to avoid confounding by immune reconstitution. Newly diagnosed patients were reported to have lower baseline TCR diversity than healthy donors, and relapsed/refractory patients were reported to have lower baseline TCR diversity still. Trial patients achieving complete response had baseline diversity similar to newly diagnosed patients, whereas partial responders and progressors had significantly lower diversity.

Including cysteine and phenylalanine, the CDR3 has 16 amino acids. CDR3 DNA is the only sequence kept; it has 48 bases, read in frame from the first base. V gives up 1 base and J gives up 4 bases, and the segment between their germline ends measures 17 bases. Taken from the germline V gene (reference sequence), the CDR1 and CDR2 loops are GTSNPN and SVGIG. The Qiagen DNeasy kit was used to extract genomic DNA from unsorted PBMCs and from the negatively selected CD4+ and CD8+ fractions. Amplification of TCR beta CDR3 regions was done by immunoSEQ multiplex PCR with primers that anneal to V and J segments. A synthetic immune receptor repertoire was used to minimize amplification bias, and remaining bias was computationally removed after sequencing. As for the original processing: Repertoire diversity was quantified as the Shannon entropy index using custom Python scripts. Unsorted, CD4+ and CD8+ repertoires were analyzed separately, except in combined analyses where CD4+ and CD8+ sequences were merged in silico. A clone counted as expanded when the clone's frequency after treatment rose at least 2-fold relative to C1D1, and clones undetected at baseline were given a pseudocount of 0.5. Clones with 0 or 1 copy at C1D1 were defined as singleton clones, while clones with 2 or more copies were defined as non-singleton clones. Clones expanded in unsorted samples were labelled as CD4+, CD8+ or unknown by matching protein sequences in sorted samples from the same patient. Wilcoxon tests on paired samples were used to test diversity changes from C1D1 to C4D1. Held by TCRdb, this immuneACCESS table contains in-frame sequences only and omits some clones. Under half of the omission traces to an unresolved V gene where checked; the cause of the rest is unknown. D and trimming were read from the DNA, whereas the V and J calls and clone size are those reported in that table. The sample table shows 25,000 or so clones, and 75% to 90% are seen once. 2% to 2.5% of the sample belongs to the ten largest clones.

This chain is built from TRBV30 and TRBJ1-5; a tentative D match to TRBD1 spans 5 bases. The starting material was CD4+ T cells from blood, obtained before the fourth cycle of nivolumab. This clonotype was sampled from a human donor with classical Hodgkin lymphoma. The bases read TGTGCCTGGAGTGGTTGGTCCCTCGGGGGAAATCAGCCCCAGCATTTT. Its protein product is CAWSGWSLGGNQPQHF.